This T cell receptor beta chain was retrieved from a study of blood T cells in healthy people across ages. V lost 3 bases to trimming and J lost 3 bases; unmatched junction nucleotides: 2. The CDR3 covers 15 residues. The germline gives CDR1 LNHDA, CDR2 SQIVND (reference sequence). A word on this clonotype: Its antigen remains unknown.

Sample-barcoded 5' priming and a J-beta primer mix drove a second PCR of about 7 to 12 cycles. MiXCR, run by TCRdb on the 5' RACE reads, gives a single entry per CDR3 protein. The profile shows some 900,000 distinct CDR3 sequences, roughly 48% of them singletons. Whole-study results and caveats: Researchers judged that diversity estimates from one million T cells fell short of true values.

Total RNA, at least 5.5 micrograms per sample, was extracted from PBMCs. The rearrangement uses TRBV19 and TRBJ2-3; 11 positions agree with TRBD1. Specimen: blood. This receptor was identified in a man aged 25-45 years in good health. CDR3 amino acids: CASSMGQGVTDTQYF. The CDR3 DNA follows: TGTGCCAGTAGTATGGGACAGGGGGTGACAGATACGCAGTATTTT.